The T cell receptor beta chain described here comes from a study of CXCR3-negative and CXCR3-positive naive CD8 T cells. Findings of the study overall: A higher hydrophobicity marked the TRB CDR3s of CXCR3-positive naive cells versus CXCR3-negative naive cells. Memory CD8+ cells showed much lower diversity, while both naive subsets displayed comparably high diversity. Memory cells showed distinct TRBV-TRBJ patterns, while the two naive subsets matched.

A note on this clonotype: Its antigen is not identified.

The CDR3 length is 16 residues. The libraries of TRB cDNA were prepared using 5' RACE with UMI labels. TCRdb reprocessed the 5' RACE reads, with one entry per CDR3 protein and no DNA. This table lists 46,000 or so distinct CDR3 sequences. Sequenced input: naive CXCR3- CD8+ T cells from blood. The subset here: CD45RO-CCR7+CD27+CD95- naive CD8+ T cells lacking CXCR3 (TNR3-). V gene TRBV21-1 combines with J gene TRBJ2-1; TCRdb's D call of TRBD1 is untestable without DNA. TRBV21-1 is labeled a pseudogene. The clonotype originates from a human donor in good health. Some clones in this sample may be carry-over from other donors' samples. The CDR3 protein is CASSCRSGGNFNEQFF.